This TCR beta chain is drawn from a study of T-cell memory formation after mild COVID-19 (dated by TCRdb to 2020 to 2023). Broadly, across the study: Most TCR sequence clusters were specific to one of the two donors. The cohort comprised two young, previously healthy adult volunteers, one female and one male. In a couple of donors, T-cell clones that expanded and contracted after mild COVID-19 were followed by sequencing TCRalpha and TCRbeta repertoires longitudinally. What the work shows at the level of the full study, not this receptor alone: The study included only a couple of mild cases, and larger cohorts that include severe cases with pre-infection samples were judged to be necessary. Clones contracting from day 15 to 85 had balanced CD4/CD8 phenotypes, while a second wave expanding from day 15 to 37 was biased towards CD4+. The detection of some responding clones in pre-infection memory suggests that pre-existing cross-reactive memory T cells joined the SARS-CoV-2 response. Contracting CD4+ clones appeared mostly in the CM and EM memory subsets, whereas CD8+ clones were enriched in EMRA. The second-wave clones that peaked on day 37 were not confirmed to be SARS-CoV-2 specific.

The table lists this clonotype with a few counts. This receptor's antigen is unknown. No per-base quality is available; no much larger clone lies one base away. Trimming removed 5 bases from V and 13 bases from J; the gene matches leave 11 bases unexplained. The CDR3, from cysteine to phenylalanine, totals 14 residues. CDR3 DNA only is kept here, 42 bases in frame from base 1. The germline V gene provides CDR1 SGHNT and CDR2 YENEEA. The data were produced on an Illumina NovaSeq 6000. TCRalpha and TCRbeta cDNA libraries were constructed by 5'RACE with constant-segment primers, with sample barcodes and unique molecular identifiers being introduced. RNA was extracted from every sample with Trizol reagent. The libraries were amplified in two PCR steps, and the second step added a second sample barcode and Illumina TruSeq adapters. Sequencing of the libraries was done on an Illumina NovaSeq, producing 2 x 150 bp paired-end reads. The published analysis was carried out like this. With migec v1.2.7, reads were demultiplexed and then collapsed into UMI-guided consensus sequences. Using mixcr v2.1.11, UMI consensuses were aligned to TRA and TRB V and J templates and then assembled into clonotypes. A clonotype was counted as expanded or contracted only if both edgeR and NoisET called the change significant, with noise models trained on biological replicates. edgeR calls used a false discovery rate-adjusted p below 0.01 and a log2 fold-change threshold of 1. As an exploratory analysis of dynamics, max-normalized trajectories of the 1000 most abundant clonotypes were examined by PCA with hierarchical clustering. Each responding clone was given a CD4 or CD8 phenotype based on the CD4+ and CD8+ repertoires, which had been sequenced separately. The public reads were run again by TCRdb, first through fastp at Q25 and then through MiXCR, and only productive beta chains were kept. Rows are unified per CDR3 protein, each entry keeping the most common DNA and genes. The V and J calls follow TCRdb's processing rather than the paper's. The sample includes under 85,000 distinct CDR3 sequences, with approximately 13% observed a single time. The top ten clonotypes cover roughly a third of the sample.

PBMCs were isolated by Ficoll-Paque density gradient centrifugation. Sequencing used PBMCs or a T cell subset sorted from them (not recorded which). Rearrangement joined TRBV11-3 to TRBJ2-1, with 10 bases matching TRBD2. This receptor was obtained from an adult woman who had mild COVID-19 (a few samples of this study predate the infection). The sample titles of this study are shuffled in the database, so cell type and time point are left out; the donor was told from shared clones. The CDR3 reads as follows: CASSGEEREGRQFF. In nucleotides, the sequence is TGTGCCAGCAGCGGCGAGGAGCGGGAGGGCCGTCAGTTCTTC.